Presented here are 8 T cell receptor beta chains from one specimen sequenced in a study of beta chain features in type 1 diabetes. The study reverse transcribed the entire isolated RNA, so it sequenced expressed TCRB transcripts. TCRdb keeps only in-frame clones here, not all; method: immunoSEQ multiplex PCR. Found here are around 310,000 clones, 8% to 13% of them singletons; the top ten hold approximately 0.016%. The specimen sequenced was naive CD4+ T cells from blood. The receptor source for this set is a woman between 25 and 40 years old in good health.

The rearrangement uses TRBV2 and TRBJ2-7; D not certain. CDR1 SNHLY and CDR2 FYNNEI come from the germline V gene. This CDR3 comprises 13 residues. V gave up 2 bases and J gave up 3 bases, with 8 bases separating them. The CDR3, as DNA: TGTGCCAGCAGTGAAACCCAGTTCTACGAGCAGTACTTC. Its protein product is CASSETQFYEQYF.

This clone was seen a handful of times. The chain uses TRBV19 and TRBJ2-3; 12 bases are a match to TRBD2. From germline, CDR1 is LNHDA and CDR2 SQIVND (reference sequence). The CDR3 length is 19 residues. V was pared by 8 bases and J by 1 base, with 16 bases of the junction left unmatched. The CDR3 nucleotides read TGTGCCAGTGCCGGGACCTGGCTAGCGGGAGGGCCGGGCACAGATACGCAGTATTTT. Protein product: CASAGTWLAGGPGTDTQYF.

This clone has a handful of counts. This rearrangement joins TRBV25-1 to TRBJ2-7; D is ambiguous. V lost 6 bases and J 1 base, leaving 10 bases between the germline ends. CDR3 length: 13 residues. The germline gives CDR1 MGHDK, CDR2 SYGVNS. Here the CDR3 reads CASSSYRSYEQYF. CDR3 in DNA: TGTGCCAGCAGCTCATACAGATCCTACGAGCAGTACTTC.

This clone appeared a few times. The J gene is TRBJ2-7, the V gene TRBV10-3; 13 bases align to TRBD2. With 3 bases clipped from V and 2 bases from J, the junction kept 4 bases outside the gene matches. Germline values: CDR1 ENHRY, CDR2 SYGVKD. This CDR3 has 16 amino acids. For the CDR3, the DNA is TGTGCCATCAGTGACGGGACTAGCGGGATAGCCTACGAGCAGTACTTC. It specifies CAISDGTSGIAYEQYF.

This clone was detected a few times. The rearrangement joins TRBV7-2 to TRBJ2-7; 8 bases align to TRBD2. The length of the CDR3 is 13 residues. After removal of 5 bases from V and 3 bases from J, the junction contained 3 bases not matched to a gene. The V gene's germline CDR1 is SGHTA and CDR2 FQGNSA. CDR3 region: CASSVSGIYEQYF. The CDR3 DNA sequence: TGTGCCAGCAGCGTTAGCGGGATCTACGAGCAGTACTTC.

V and J are TRBV9 and TRBJ1-5, with a tentative D call TRBD1 (6 bases). In germline, CDR1 is SGDLS, CDR2 YYNGEE. This CDR3 spans 15 amino acids. V was shortened by 0 bases and J by 7 bases, with 14 bases between the two germline ends. CDR3 residues: CASSVGAGDHQPQHF. The DNA for the CDR3 is TGTGCCAGCAGCGTAGGGGCAGGGGATCACCAGCCCCAGCATTTT.

V is TRBV20-1 and J is TRBJ2-7; 12 bases line up with TRBD2. The V and J ends lost 6 bases and 7 bases, in that order; junction bases with no gene match: 1. The CDR3 covers 11 residues. CDR1 is DFQATT and CDR2 is SNEGSKA in the germline V gene (reference sequence). The CDR3 loop is CSAGLAGEQYF. In nucleotides, the CDR3 is TGCAGTGCCGGACTAGCGGGAGAGCAGTACTTC.

The rearrangement joins TRBV9 to TRBJ2-1; D possibly corresponds to TRBD2 (5 bases). The germline V and J ends were trimmed by 0 bases and 2 bases, with 9 bases remaining between them. Germline V gives CDR1 SGDLS, CDR2 YYNGEE. This CDR3 region has 15 residues. CDR3 residues: CASSVGGFTYNEQFF. The CDR3 DNA reads as TGTGCCAGCAGCGTAGGCGGGTTCACCTACAATGAGCAGTTCTTC. The full variable domain, rest sourced from reference TRBV9 and TRBJ2-1, is DSGVTQTPKHLITATGQRVTLRCSPRSGDLSVYWYQQSLDQGLQFLIQYYNGEERAKGNILERFSAQQFPDLHSELNLSSLELGDSALYFCASSVGGFTYNEQFFGPGTRLTVL.